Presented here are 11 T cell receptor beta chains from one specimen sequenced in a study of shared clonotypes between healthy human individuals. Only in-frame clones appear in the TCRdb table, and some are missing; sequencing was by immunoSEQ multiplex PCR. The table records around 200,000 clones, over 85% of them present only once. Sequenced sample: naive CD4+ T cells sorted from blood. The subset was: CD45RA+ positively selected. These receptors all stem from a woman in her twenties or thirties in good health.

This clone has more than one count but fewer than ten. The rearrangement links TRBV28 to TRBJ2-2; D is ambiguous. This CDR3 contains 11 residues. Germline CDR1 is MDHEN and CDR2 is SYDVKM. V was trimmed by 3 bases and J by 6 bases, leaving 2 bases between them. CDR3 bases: TGTGCCAGCAGTTTTGCCGGGGAGCTGTTTTTT. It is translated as CASSFAGELFF. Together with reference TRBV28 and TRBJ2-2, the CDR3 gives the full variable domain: DVKVTQSSRYLVKRTGEKVFLECVQDMDHENMFWYRQDPGLGLRLIYFSYDVKMKEKGDIPEGYSVSREKKERFSLILESASTNQTSMYLCASSFAGELFFGEGSRLTVL.

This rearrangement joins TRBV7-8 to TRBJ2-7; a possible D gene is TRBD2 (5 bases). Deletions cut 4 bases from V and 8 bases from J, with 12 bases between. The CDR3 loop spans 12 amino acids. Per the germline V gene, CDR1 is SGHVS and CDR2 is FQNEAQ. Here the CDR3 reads CASSSLSGKQYF. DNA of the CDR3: TGTGCCAGCAGCTCCCTATCCGGGAAGCAGTACTTC.

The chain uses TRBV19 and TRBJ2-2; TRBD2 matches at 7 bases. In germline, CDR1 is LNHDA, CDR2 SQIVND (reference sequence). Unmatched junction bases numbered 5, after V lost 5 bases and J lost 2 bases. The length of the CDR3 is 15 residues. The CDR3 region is CASSGLADNTGELFF. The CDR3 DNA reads TGTGCCAGTAGTGGCCTAGCGGATAACACCGGGGAGCTGTTTTTT.

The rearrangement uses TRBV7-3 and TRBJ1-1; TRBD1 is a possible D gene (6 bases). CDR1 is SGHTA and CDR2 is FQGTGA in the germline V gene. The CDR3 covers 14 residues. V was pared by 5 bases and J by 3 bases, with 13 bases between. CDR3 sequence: CASSPRQGYTEAFF. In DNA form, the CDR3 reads TGTGCCAGCAGCCCACGGCAGGGGTACACTGAAGCTTTCTTT.

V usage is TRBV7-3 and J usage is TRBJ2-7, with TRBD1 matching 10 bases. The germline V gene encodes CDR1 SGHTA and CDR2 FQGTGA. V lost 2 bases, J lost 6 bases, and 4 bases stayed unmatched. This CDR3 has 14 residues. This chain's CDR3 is CASSLSGTGVEQYF. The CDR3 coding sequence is TGTGCCAGCAGCTTATCCGGGACAGGGGTCGAGCAGTACTTC. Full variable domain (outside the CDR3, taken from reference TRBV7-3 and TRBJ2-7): GAGVSQTPSNKVTEKGKYVELRCDPISGHTALYWYRQSLGQGPEFLIYFQGTGAADDSGLPNDRFFAVRPEGSVSTLKIQRTERGDSAVYLCASSLSGTGVEQYFGPGTRLTVT.

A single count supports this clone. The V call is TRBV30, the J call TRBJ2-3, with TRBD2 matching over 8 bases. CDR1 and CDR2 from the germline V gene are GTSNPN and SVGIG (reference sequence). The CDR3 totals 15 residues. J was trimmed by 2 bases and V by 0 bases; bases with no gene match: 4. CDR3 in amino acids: CAWSVGGRTTDTQYF. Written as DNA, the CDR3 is TGTGCCTGGAGTGTTGGCGGGAGGACCACAGATACGCAGTATTTT.

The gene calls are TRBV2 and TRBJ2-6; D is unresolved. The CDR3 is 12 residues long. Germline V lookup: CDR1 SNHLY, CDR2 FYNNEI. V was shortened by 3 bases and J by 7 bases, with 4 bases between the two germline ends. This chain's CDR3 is CASSDPANVLTF. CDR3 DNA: TGTGCCAGCAGTGACCCTGCCAACGTCCTGACTTTC.

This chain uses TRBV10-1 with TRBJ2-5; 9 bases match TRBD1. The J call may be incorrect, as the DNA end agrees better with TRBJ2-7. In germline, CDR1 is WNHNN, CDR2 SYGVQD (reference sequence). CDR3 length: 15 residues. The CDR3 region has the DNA TGCGCCAGCAGTGTGGGACAGGGAAGCTCCTACGAGCAGTACTTC. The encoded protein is CASSVGQGSSYEQYF.

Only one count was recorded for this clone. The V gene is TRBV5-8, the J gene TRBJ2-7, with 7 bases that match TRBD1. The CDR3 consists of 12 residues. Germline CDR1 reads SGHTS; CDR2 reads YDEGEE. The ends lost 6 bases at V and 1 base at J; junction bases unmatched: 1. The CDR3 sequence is CASTGQSYEQYF. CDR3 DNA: TGTGCCAGCACGGGACAGTCCTACGAGCAGTACTTC.

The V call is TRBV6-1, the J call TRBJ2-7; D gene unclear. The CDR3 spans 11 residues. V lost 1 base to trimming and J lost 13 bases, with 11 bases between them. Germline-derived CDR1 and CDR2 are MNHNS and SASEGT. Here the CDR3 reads CASSEVAVTYF. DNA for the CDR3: TGTGCCAGCAGTGAAGTGGCGGTTACTTACTTC.

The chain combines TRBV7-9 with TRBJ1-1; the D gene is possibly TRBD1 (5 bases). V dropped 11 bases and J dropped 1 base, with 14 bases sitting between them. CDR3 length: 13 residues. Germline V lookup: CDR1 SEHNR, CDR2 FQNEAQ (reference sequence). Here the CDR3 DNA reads TGTGCCTGGGGGGAGGGGTCGAACACTGAAGCTTTCTTT. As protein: CAWGEGSNTEAFF.